What follows describes a single T cell receptor (beta chain). Its antigen has not been determined. The record has no base qualities; no much larger clone is one base away. The sample is drawn from a study of shared T cell receptors in the human thymus (dated by TCRdb to 2020 to 2023). In terms of the full investigation: The study examined how self-reactive, shared T-cell receptor alpha chains are generated in the human thymus.

V loses 5 bases at its end and J loses 6 bases; junction bases beyond the gene matches: 20. Per the germline V gene, SGHVS is the CDR1 and FNYEAQ is the CDR2. Inclusive of the bounding cysteine and phenylalanine, the CDR3 is 19 residues long. The entry retains the CDR3 DNA only, 57 bases that are in frame from base 1. The receptor library was made with the immunoSEQ multiplex PCR assay. Here the immuneACCESS table is served through TCRdb, limited to in-frame sequences with V and J called. Missing clones are a known gap in these copies; in checked studies unresolved V genes cover under half, and the rest lacks a known reason. This sample holds 720,000 or so clones; approximately 85% were observed only once. The ten most abundant clones make up 0.0095% to 0.013% of the sample. The same data also went into a second study, on human thymus T cells. The second investigation adds: Donors were immunologically healthy infants undergoing open corrective cardiac surgery for congenital heart defects in Finland. Thymus tissue was obtained as surgical resects removed during corrective cardiac surgery. V and J gene segment usage appeared biased in both thymic and peripheral blood repertoires. The related research found that thymic TCR repertoires overlapped highly between unrelated individuals. TCR alpha and beta repertoires from seven to nine infant thymus samples and a few related peripheral blood samples were characterized in the study. The infant donors were 7 to 244 days old, and the cohort included roughly six males and a couple of females. Thymocytes were mechanically released from the tissue and were stored as pellets of roughly 9.5-34 million cells at -70 degrees C. Genomic DNA was extracted from frozen cell pellets with a QIAsymphony instrument. TCRB and TCRAD loci were amplified from a standardized quantity of quality-controlled genomic DNA using the immunoSEQ multiplex PCR assay. The V(D)J region was spanned by amplicons of a length sufficient to cover the CDR3 and to identify V and J genes. Amplicon sequencing was performed on an Illumina platform through the commercial immunoSEQ service. Primer bias and sequencing errors were corrected as previously described, and TCRAD and TCRB were defined on the basis of the IMGT database. The repertoires were analysed using immunoSEQ Analyzer 3.0 and VDJTools for basic statistics, V/J segment usage, diversity estimates, rarefaction and pairwise overlap. Diversity was estimated with Chao1, ChaoE, Efron-Thisted, Shannon and inverse Simpson indices, and also on datasets down-sampled to the smallest sample. Repertoire overlap used strict matching of CDR3 nucleotide sequence, V gene and J gene, with Jaccard-based multidimensional scaling clustering. On average, thymus samples yielded around 850,000 unique TCRB clonotypes, whereas blood samples yielded roughly 81,000.

This chain joins TRBV7-6 to TRBJ2-7; 12 bases in the middle match TRBD1. Sequencing used thymocytes. The TCR was taken from a girl under three years old with a congenital heart defect. Donor details come from another sample of the same person, matched by shared clones. Read as DNA, the sequence is TGTGCCAGCAGCCTCCAGCCCGGGACAGGGGGCGAAATTCCTTGCGAGCAGTACTTC. Its protein reads: CASSLQPGTGGEIPCEQYF.